This TCR beta chain was sequenced for a study of cytomegalovirus exposure and HLA in healthy donors. Study-wide results and limits: The study labeled 164 TCR beta chains cytomegalovirus-associated. Specificity for CMV antigens was confirmed in vitro for three of the CMV-associated chains. Cytomegalovirus status, reportedly, was diagnosed with high specificity and sensitivity by the classifier.

V lost 4 bases to trimming and J lost 9 bases, with 23 bases between them. Germline V gene sequence: CDR1 SGDLS, CDR2 YYNGEE. The CDR3 is made up of 15 amino acids. About this clone itself: Its antigen is unidentified.

This table comes from immunoSEQ multiplex PCR, and its TCRdb copy is limited to in-frame clones, with some not included. The sample gives some 78,000 clones, 90% to 96% of which show up once; 1.6% is in the top ten. The sample comprised PBMCs. The source is a man between 18 and 35 years old in good health and CMV-seropositive. V is TRBV9 and J is TRBJ2-7; unclear D gene. The CDR3 loop is CASSLSETRNGRQYF. As DNA, the CDR3 is TGTGCCAGCAGCCTATCTGAGACGAGGAACGGTAGGCAGTACTTC.